This T cell receptor (beta chain) came from a study of spatial heterogeneity in lung cancer. TCRdb re-called the 5' RACE reads through MiXCR, storing one row per CDR3 protein. In the table there are fewer than 55,000 distinct CDR3 sequences, around 7.7% of which are singletons. This clonotype was seen repeatedly, ten times or more. Specified time point: blood at routine non-recurrence follow-up after resection. No cells were sorted before sequencing. The whole RNA sequenced was extracted from tumor, nontumor lung or frozen PBMC. Germline loops: CDR1 DFQATT, CDR2 SNEGSKA (reference sequence). This CDR3 spans 13 amino acids. The ends were cut back, 1 base at V and 8 bases at J, with 12 bases in the middle.

The sample was PBMCs, taken at follow-up. The V call is TRBV20-1, the J call TRBJ1-5; tentatively, D is TRBD1 (6 bases). The sequence was obtained from a female donor with early-stage non-small cell lung cancer. The CDR3 DNA is TGCAGTGCTAGAGCACCCCCAGGGGAGCCCCAGCATTTT. It specifies CSARAPPGEPQHF.